Sequencing of this T cell receptor beta chain was carried out in a study of cytomegalovirus exposure and HLA in healthy donors. Trimming cost V 0 bases and J 6 bases, with 14 bases left between them. This CDR3 spans 14 amino acids. Germline CDR1 reads GTSNPN; CDR2 reads SVGIG (reference sequence). With 60 Vbeta and 13 Jbeta primers, the PCR was carried out. TCRdb's copy holds only in-frame clones and misses some; the assay was immunoSEQ multiplex PCR. Of 85,000 to 120,000 clones listed, 75% to 85% are singletons. This clone appeared a single time. The antigen is not known. Findings of the study overall: Among the CMV-associated chains, three were confirmed in vitro as specific for CMV antigens. The authors later found TCR association rates varying by HLA locus, with DRB1 most and HLA-C fewest.

The sequenced material came from PBMCs. V gene TRBV30 combines with J gene TRBJ1-2; no firm D call. The sequence was obtained from a man in his forties or fifties in good health and CMV-seronegative. The CDR3 DNA follows: TGTGCCTGGAGTGTAGAGGCCGATAAAAATGGCTACACCTTC. Translation: CAWSVEADKNGYTF.